This T cell receptor beta chain was recovered during a study of T cells after somatic rescue of genetic block. Profiling relied on immunoSEQ multiplex PCR, and the TCRdb table lists in-frame clones only, not all of them. The sample consists of around 64,000 clones, around 92% of them appearing once. J gave up 5 bases and V 6 bases, and 9 bases lay outside the gene matches. The CDR3 totals 15 residues. Germline V gene sequence: CDR1 LNHDA, CDR2 SQIVND (reference sequence). This sequence was found in a man aged 35 to 55. The chain is built from TRBV19 and TRBJ2-3, with 9 bases aligning to TRBD1. The sequencing input was peripheral blood mononuclear cells (PBMCs). CDR3 in amino acids: CASSIGQGSVDTQYF. The CDR3 DNA reads as TGTGCCAGTAGCATCGGACAGGGGTCGGTAGATACGCAGTATTTT.